The T cell receptor (beta chain) described here comes from a study of blood T cell repertoires in COVID-19. At the level of the study: There were acute and convalescent COVID-19 samples, and they came from the United States, Italy and Spain. From T cells, B-cell-depleted T cells, or PBMCs came the material, which was cDNA or gDNA.

Researchers sorted participants into cohorts using their self-reported clinical history. CDR3 length: 14 residues. The V gene's germline CDR1 is MDHEN and CDR2 SYDVKM. V was cut by 10 bases and J by 3 bases, with 18 bases left in between. As processed by the authors: Reference gene primer amplification gave nucleated cell count estimates. The data were produced by immunoSEQ multiplex PCR, yet TCRdb's version contains in-frame clones alone and is incomplete. V, J and clone size are taken as reported in that table, and D and trimming were inferred from the DNA itself. This table has around 250,000 clones, about 87% appearing once.

Sequencing was done on a sample of PBMCs or T cells enriched from blood (not recorded which). The chain is built from TRBV28 and TRBJ1-1, with D tentatively TRBD1 (5 bases). The sequence came from a woman aged 25 to 39 with acute COVID-19. The CDR3 DNA sequence: TGTGCCACCACGACCGCTGCAGGGTACACTGAAGCTTTCTTT. Translated: CATTTAAGYTEAFF.